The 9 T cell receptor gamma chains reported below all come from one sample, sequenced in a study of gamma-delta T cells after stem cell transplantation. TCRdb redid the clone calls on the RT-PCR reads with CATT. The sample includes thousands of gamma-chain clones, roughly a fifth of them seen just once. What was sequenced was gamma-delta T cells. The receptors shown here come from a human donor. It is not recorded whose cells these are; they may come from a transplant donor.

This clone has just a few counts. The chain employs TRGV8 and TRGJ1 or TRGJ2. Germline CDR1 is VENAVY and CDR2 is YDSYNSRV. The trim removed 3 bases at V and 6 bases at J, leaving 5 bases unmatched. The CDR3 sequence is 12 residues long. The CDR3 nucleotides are TGTGCCACCTGGGATTATCTTTATAAGAAACTCTTT. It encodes CATWDYLYKKLF.

Here the CDR3 reads CATWDRRWIKTF. For the CDR3, the DNA is TGTGCCACCTGGGATAGGCGCTGGATCAAGACGTTT. V usage is TRGV8 and J usage is TRGJP2. The CDR3 is 12 residues long. The ends lost 0 bases at V and 11 bases at J; junction bases unmatched: 3. Germline V lookup: CDR1 VENAVY, CDR2 YDSYNSRV.

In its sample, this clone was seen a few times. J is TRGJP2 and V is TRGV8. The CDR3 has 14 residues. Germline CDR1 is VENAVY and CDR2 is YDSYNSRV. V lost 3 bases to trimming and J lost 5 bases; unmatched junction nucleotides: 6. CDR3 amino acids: CATWDALSDWIKTF. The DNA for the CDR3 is TGTGCCACCTGGGATGCGCTCAGTGATTGGATCAAGACGTTT.

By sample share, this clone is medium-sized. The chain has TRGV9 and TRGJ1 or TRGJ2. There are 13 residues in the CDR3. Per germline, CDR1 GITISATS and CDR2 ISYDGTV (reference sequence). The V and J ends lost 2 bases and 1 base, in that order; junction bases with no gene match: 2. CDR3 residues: CALWEDNYYKKLF. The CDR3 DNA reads TGTGCCTTGTGGGAGGATAATTATTATAAGAAACTCTTT.

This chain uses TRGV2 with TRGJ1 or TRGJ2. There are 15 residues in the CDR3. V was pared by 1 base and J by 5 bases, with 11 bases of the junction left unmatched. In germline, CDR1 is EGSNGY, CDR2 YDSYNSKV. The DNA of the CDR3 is TGTGCCACCTGGGACGGCCCTCAGCGGGATTATAAGAAACTCTTT. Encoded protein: CATWDGPQRDYKKLF.

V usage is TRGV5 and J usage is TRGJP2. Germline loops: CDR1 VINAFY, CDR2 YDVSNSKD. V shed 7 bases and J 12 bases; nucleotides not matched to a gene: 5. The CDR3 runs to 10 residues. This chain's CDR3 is CATCERIKTF. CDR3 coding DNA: TGTGCCACCTGTGAGAGGATCAAGACGTTT.

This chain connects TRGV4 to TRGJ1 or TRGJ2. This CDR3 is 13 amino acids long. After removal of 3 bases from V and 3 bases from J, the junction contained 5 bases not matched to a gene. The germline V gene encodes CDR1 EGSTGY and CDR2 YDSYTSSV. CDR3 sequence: CATWDYIYYKKLF. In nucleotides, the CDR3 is TGTGCCACCTGGGATTATATTTATTATAAGAAACTCTTT.

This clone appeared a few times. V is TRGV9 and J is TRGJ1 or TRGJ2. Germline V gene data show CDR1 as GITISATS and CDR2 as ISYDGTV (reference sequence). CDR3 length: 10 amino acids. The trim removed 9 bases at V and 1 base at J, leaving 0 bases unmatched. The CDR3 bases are TGTGCCTTGAATTATTATAAGAAACTCTTT. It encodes CALNYYKKLF.

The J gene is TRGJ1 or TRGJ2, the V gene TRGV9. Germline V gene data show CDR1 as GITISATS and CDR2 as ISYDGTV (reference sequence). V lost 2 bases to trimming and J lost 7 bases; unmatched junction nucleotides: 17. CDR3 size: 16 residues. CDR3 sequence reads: CALWEAGKTILYKKLF. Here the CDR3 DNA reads TGTGCCTTGTGGGAGGCCGGGAAGACCATTTTGTATAAGAAACTCTTT.